The 9 T cell receptor beta chains given below trace back to one sample, sequenced in a study of regulatory T cells in long-lasting Graves disease. Time point: newly diagnosed GD, antithyroid drugs for less than 3 months. Generation of the TCR library employed RNA extracted from PBMCs. Arm-PCR of CDR3 regions with iRepertoire HTBI primers generated TCR beta libraries. TCRdb reprocessed the multiplex PCR reads with MiXCR, giving one entry per CDR3 protein. Of 350,000 to 450,000 distinct CDR3 sequences in the sample, 15% were seen once. Another study also made use of these data, one on T cells in Graves' hyperthyroidism and ophthalmopathy.

The material sequenced was peripheral blood mononuclear cells (PBMCs), taken at new diagnosis, from a patient treated with antithyroid drugs. These receptors came from a woman aged 25-40 years with Graves disease.

The chain carries TRBV7-3 and TRBJ2-2, with TRBD2 as a possible D gene (6 bases). The CDR3 has 18 amino acids. The germline gives CDR1 SGHTA, CDR2 FQGTGA. The V end was cut by 2 bases, the J end by 0 bases, with 16 bases between. The CDR3 here is CASSLLGVGRTNTGELFF. DNA of the CDR3: TGTGCCAGCAGCTTACTCGGGGTAGGGAGGACGAACACCGGGGAGCTGTTTTTT.

This clonotype appeared many times. A read error may explain this, as a much larger clone is one base away. The chain has TRBV5-5 and TRBJ2-2, with no clear D. The length of the CDR3 is 12 residues. Germline V gene sequence: CDR1 SGHKS, CDR2 YYEKEE (reference sequence). V gave up 6 bases and J gave up 0 bases, with 3 bases separating them. The CDR3 sequence: CASTPNTGELFF. Written as DNA, the CDR3 is TGTGCCAGCACCCCGAACACCGGGGAGCTGTTTTTT.

This rearrangement joins TRBV12-3 or TRBV12-4 to TRBJ2-3; 9 bases fit TRBD2. The CDR3 extends over 17 amino acids. Germline trimming cut 5 bases from V and 0 bases from J; bases unmatched to any gene: 9. CDR3 protein: CASSNRLAEPSTDTQYF. As DNA, the CDR3 is TGTGCCAGCAGTAATCGACTAGCGGAGCCTAGCACAGATACGCAGTATTTT.

This clonotype was picked up many times. The chain recombines TRBV2 with TRBJ2-1; 8 bases are a match to TRBD2. This CDR3 has 14 amino acids. From germline, CDR1 is SNHLY and CDR2 FYNNEI. The V gene end was trimmed by 6 bases and the J gene end by 7 bases; junction bases not matched to a gene: 8. The CDR3 nucleotides read TGTGCCAGCAGCCGGGAGGGCCACCGTAATGAGCAGTTCTTC. Residues: CASSREGHRNEQFF.

In this sample, this clonotype turned up many times. The rearrangement uses TRBV2 and TRBJ1-3; D gene ambiguous. This CDR3 spans 13 amino acids. Germline CDR1 SNHLY, CDR2 FYNNEI. Trimming shortened V by 3 bases and J by 4 bases, and 7 bases separated the two germline ends. The CDR3 sequence: CASSDDSGNTIYF. Here the CDR3 DNA reads TGTGCCAGCAGTGACGATTCGGGAAACACCATATATTTT.

This clonotype was seen at least ten times. This chain connects TRBV11-2 to TRBJ2-3; D gene unclear. Trimming removed 5 bases at V and 4 bases at J, with 10 bases between. Germline V gene lookup returns CDR1 SGHAT and CDR2 FQNNGV. The CDR3 sequence is 13 residues long. CDR3 in DNA: TGTGCCAGCAGCCCAGTGCTACCAGATACGCAGTATTTT. Its protein product is CASSPVLPDTQYF.

Remarks on this clonotype: This may come from a read error, since a much larger clone is one base off. The rearrangement joins TRBV6-1 to TRBJ2-5; D ambiguous. The J call may be mistaken, given a closer DNA end match to TRBJ2-1. CDR1 and CDR2 (germline): MNHNS, SASEGT. The CDR3 covers 16 residues. In DNA, the CDR3 is TGTGCCAGCAGTGATCGGTCCGCTATCGGCGACAATGAGCAGTTCTTC. Residues: CASSDRSAIGDNEQFF.

This clonotype has a count of ten or more. V is TRBV12-3 or TRBV12-4 and J is TRBJ2-7; 7 bases are a match to TRBD2. This CDR3 contains 16 residues. With V trimmed by 3 bases and J by 5 bases, 13 bases remained unmatched. The CDR3 nucleotides are TGTGCCAGCAGTTTCGGGCCCATGCGGGAGCGACACGAGCAGTACTTC. Its protein product is CASSFGPMRERHEQYF.

The table lists this clonotype with many counts. The rearrangement joins TRBV4-1 to TRBJ2-7, with D possibly being TRBD2 (5 bases). Trimming removed 1 base at V and 7 bases at J, with 17 bases between. The germline V gene encodes CDR1 MGHRA and CDR2 YSYEKL. The CDR3 has 15 residues. The CDR3 nucleotides read TGCGCCAGCAGCCAAGTAGGACTGGCAGGCGGGGAGCAGTACTTC. Residues: CASSQVGLAGGEQYF.